This T cell receptor (beta chain) was recovered during a study of shared clonotypes between healthy human individuals (dated by TCRdb to about 2020). As for the study more broadly: The cohort included a few men and a couple of women between 18 and 49 years of age. For each donor, CD4 naive and CD4 memory were each run on three plates, CD8 naive on two plates, and CD8 memory on one plate. The study deeply sequenced blood TCR repertoires of five healthy adults to estimate repertoire size and the extent of clonotype sharing between individuals. Different laboratories and diverse techniques were used to prepare libraries and sequence TCR repertoires, to increase sequencing depth and limit assay-specific biases. Leukapheresis yielded between about 0.94 and 10 billion PBMCs per donor.

Donors were healthy HIV-negative adults with no recently reported acute infections or vaccinations. Only Caucasian adults living in Nashville, Tennessee, USA were represented among the donors. Magnetic negative selection was used to enrich CD4+ T cells, after which naive cells were positively selected on CD45RA and the negative fraction became the memory subset. Blood was obtained by leukapheresis, after which PBMCs were separated by Ficoll-Histopaque density gradient centrifugation and cryopreserved in liquid nitrogen vapor phase. Analytical flow cytometry was used to check the purity and quantity of each magnetically sorted T cell population. Genomic DNA was isolated from each sorted fraction and quantified by UV absorbance on a Nanodrop 2000c. Only one count was recorded for this clone. Its antigen target is currently unknown. No much larger clone exists at a distance of one base, and base qualities are not known.

The paper as a whole reports these results and caveats: About 4.5% of naive CD4, 3.5% of naive CD8, roughly 2.4% of memory CD4, and over 0.35% of memory CD8 clonotypes were shared across several donors. Incomplete sequencing was indicated by rarefaction of sorted-subset datasets, despite the large sequencing depth. Based on pairwise subsampling, the degree of clonotype sharing among donors was expected to be affected by sequencing depth. The small number of donors limited the genetic and exposure-history diversity represented. Naive subsets generally had larger estimated clonotype richness than memory subsets did. Clonotypes shared by all four sorted-subset donors showed higher generation probabilities than non-shared clonotypes. Sampling was restricted to blood, and TCR repertoires in tissues likely differ from the TCR repertoires found in blood.

TCR CDR3 regions were amplified from genomic DNA by multiplex PCR using the deep immunoSEQ assay. Extracted genomic DNA from each cell subset was spread evenly across all wells of several immunoSEQ 96-well plates, with each plate serving as a replicate. For sorted subsets, each replicate PCR was loaded with approximately 0.2 ug genomic DNA, equivalent to 30,000 or so T cell genomes. Purified libraries were measured with a Qubit 3.0 fluorometer, size-checked on a Bioanalyzer 2100, and measured again with the KAPA Library Quantification kit. Every immunoSEQ 96-well plate was sequenced on a dedicated single-read 150-cycle Illumina NextSeq 550 flow cell. The authors processed their data as follows. Because only junctional sequences without quality scores were contained in the immunoSEQ output, filtering matching that applied to full-length reads could not be performed. Sequences were annotated with PyIR, a Python wrapper for IgBLAST v1.9, and V/J genes and CDR3 were assigned using IMGT germline references. Any read was removed if the V/J assignment was weak (E-value above 1e-6), the CDR3 was missing, or the read contained stop codons, out-of-frame junctions, or ambiguous translated residues. A V3J clonotype was defined by an identical inferred V gene, J gene, and CDR3 amino acid sequence. The percentage overlap between two repertoires was calculated by dividing the number of shared unique clonotypes by the size of the smaller repertoire. Three approaches were used to assess repertoire richness: RTK rarefaction, the Chao1 estimator, and Recon v2.1 estimates of unobserved clonotypes. Generation probabilities were computed with OLGA for all TCRbeta clonotypes obtained by the gDNA method from a few donors. Sourced from immuneACCESS, this table was stored by TCRdb with only in-frame sequences that have V and J called. A share of the clones is absent; for the studies checked, an unresolved V gene accounts for under half, and the remainder has no known explanation. That table gives V, J and clone size, and the DNA gave D and trimming. The sample profile shows 640,000 or so clones; about two thirds of them were found once. Of the sample, about 2% falls within the top ten clones.

The junction carries 18 bases between V and J, which are trimmed by 3 bases and 0 bases respectively. The germline V gene sets CDR1 to SGHVS and CDR2 to FQNEAQ. The CDR3 contains 17 residues, cysteine and phenylalanine counted. The sequence is cut down to CDR3 DNA, 51 bases in frame from base 1. This receptor was taken from a woman aged 25 to 39 in good health. The sequencing sample was made of memory CD4+ T cells sorted from blood. The cell subset or site label for this specimen denotes: CD45RA-negative fraction. Here the chain combines TRBV7-8 and TRBJ2-7; possibly the D gene is TRBD1, per 5 matching bases. The CDR3 reads CASSFPPRQPNSYEQYF. The base sequence is TGTGCCAGCAGCTTCCCCCCGCGACAGCCTAACTCCTACGAGCAGTACTTC.